This T cell receptor (beta chain) originates from a study of CD8 T cells in ankylosing spondylitis. Broader study findings: The study identified a TCR beta motif of under ten highly homologous variants that appeared characteristic of ankylosing spondylitis blood.

Trimming stripped 2 bases from V and 3 bases from J, with 8 bases between. In germline, CDR1 is WNHNN, CDR2 SYGVQD (reference sequence). The CDR3 spans 14 residues. TCRdb reprocessed the 5' RACE reads with MiXCR, giving one entry per CDR3 protein. The sample comprises some 100,000 distinct CDR3 sequences, about 9% of which are singletons, and under 35% rests with the top ten. This clonotype was seen more than once but under ten times. The target antigen is unknown. The sample consisted of blood, either unsorted or a sorted T cell fraction (not recorded which). This receptor was obtained from a male donor with ankylosing spondylitis. This chain links TRBV10-1 with TRBJ1-3; D is undetermined. Here the CDR3 reads CASSEPGDGNTIYF. In DNA form, the CDR3 reads TGCGCCAGCAGTGAGCCCGGGGATGGAAACACCATATATTTT.